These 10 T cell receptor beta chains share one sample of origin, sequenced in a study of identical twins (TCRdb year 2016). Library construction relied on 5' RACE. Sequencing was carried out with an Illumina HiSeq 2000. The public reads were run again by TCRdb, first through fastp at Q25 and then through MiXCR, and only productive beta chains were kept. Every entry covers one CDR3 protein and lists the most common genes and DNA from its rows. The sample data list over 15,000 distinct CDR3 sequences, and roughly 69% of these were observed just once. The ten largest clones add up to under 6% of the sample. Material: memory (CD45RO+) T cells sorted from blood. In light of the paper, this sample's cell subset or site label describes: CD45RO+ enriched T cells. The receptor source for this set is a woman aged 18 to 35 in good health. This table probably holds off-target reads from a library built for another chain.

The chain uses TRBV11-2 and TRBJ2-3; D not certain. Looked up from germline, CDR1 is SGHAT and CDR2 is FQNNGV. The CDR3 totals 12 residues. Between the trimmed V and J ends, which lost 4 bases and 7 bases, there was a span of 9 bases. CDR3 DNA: TGTGCCAGCAGCTCCGCTGGACATACGCAGTATTTT. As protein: CASSSAGHTQYF. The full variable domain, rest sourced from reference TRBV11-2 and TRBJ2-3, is EAGVAQSPRYKIIEKRQSVAFWCNPISGHATLYWYQQILGQGPKLLIQFQNNGVVDDSQLPKDRFSAERLKGVDSTLKIQPAKLEDSAVYLCASSSAGHTQYFGPGTRLTVL.

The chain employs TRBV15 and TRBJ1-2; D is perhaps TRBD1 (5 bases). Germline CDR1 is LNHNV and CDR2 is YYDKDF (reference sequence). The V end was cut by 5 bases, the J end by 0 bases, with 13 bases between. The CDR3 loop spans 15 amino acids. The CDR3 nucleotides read TGTGCCACCAGCGCTTCGACAGTGACTAACTATGGCTACACCTTC. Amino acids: CATSASTVTNYGYTF.

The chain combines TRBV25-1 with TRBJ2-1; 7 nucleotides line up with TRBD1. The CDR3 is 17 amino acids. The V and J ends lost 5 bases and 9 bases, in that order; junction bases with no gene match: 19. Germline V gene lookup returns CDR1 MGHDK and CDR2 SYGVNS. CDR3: CASSPPGTVRSWGEQFF. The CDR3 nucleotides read TGTGCCAGCAGTCCGCCCGGGACAGTGAGATCGTGGGGTGAGCAGTTCTTC.

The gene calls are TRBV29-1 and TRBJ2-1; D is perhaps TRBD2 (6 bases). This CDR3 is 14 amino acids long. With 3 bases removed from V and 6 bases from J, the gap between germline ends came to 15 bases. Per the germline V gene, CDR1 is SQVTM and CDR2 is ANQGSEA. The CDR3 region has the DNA TGCAGCGTTGATAGTTCTAGCGCCGTCAATGAGCAGTTCTTC. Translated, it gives CSVDSSSAVNEQFF.

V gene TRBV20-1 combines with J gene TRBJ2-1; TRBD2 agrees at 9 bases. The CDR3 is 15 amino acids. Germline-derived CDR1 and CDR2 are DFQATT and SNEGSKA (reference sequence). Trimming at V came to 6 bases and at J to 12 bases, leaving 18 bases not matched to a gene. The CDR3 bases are TGCAGTGCCCAATCACTAGCGGGTTACAATGAGAGGCAGTTCTTC. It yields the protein CSAQSLAGYNERQFF.

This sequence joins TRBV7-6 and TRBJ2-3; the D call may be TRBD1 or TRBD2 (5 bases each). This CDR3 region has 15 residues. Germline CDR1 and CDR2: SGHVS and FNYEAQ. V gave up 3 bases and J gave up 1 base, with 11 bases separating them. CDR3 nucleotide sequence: TGTGCCAGCAGCTTGGGGACCTTCGGCACAGATACGCAGTATTTT. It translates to CASSLGTFGTDTQYF.

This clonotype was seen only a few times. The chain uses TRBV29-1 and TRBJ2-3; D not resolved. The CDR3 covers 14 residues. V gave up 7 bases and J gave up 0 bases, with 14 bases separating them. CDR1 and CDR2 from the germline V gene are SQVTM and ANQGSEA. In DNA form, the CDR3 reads TGCAGCGCGACCGGGCCGATAAGCACAGATACGCAGTATTTT. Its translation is CSATGPISTDTQYF.

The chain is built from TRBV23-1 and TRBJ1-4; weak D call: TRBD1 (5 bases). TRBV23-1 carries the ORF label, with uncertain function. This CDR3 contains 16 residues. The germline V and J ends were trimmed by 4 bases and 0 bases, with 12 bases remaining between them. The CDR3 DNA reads TGCGCCAGCAGTCCGGGGCAGGGTGCAACTAATGAAAAACTGTTTTTT. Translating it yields CASSPGQGATNEKLFF.

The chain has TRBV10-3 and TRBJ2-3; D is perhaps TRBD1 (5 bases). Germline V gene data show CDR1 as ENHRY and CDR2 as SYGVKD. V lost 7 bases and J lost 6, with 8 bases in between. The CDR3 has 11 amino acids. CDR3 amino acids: CAIMGRDTQYF. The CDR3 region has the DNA TGTGCCATCATGGGGCGTGATACGCAGTATTTT.

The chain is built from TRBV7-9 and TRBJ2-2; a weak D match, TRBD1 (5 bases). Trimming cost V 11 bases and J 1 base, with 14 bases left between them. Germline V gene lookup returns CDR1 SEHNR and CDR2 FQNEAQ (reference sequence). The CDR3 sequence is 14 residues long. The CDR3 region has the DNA TGTGCCCCAAATCCAGGGCGGAACACCGGGGAGCTGTTTTTT. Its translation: CAPNPGRNTGELFF.